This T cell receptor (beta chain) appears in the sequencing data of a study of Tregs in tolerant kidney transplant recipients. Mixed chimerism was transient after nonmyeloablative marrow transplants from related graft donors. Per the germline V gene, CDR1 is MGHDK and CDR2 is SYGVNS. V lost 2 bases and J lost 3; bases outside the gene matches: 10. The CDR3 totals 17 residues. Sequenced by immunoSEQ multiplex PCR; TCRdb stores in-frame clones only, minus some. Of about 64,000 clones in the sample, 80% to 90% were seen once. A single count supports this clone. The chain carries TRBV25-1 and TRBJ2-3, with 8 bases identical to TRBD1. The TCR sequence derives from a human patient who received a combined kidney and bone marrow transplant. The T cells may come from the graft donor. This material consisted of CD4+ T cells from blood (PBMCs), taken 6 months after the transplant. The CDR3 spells CASSERAGGTKTDTQYF. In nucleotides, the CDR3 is TGTGCCAGCAGTGAAAGGGCAGGGGGCACAAAGACAGATACGCAGTATTTT.